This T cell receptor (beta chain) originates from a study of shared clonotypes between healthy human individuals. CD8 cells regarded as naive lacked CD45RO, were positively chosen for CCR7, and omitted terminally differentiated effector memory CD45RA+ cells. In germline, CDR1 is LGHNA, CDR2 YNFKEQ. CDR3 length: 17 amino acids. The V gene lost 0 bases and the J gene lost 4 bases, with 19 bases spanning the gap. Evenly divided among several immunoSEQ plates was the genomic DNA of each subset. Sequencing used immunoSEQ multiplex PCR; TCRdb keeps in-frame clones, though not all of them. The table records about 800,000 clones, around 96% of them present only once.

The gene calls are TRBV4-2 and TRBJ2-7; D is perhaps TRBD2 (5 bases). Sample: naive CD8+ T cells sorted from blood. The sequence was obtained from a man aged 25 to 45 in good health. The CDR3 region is CASSQDSAAGGTYEQYF. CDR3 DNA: TGTGCCAGCAGCCAAGATTCAGCTGCGGGTGGAACTTACGAGCAGTACTTC.